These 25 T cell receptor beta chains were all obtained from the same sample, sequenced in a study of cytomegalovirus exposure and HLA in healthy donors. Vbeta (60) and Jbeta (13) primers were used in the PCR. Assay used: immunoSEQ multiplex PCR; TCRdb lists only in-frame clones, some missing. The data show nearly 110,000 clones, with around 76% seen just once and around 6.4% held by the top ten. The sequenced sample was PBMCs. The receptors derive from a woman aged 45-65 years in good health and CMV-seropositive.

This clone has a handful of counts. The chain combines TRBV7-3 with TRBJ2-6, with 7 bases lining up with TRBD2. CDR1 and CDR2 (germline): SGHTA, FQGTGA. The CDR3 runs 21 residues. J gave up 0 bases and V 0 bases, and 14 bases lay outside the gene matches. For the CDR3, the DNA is TGTGCCAGCAGCTTAACCGCCCAGTGGGAGCGGGGCAACTCTGGGGCCAACGTCCTGACTTTC. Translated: CASSLTAQWERGNSGANVLTF.

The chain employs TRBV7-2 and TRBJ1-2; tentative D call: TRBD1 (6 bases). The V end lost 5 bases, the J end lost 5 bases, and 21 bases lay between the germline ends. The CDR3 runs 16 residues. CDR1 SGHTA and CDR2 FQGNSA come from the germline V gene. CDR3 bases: TGTGCCAGCAGCGAATCGGGACAAGCTTACCCATATGGCTACACCTTC. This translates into CASSESGQAYPYGYTF.

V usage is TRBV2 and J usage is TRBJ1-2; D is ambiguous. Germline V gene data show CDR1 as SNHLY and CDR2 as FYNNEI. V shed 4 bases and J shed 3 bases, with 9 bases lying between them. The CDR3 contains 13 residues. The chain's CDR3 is CASSALPDYGYTF. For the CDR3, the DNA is TGTGCCAGCAGTGCTCTACCGGACTATGGCTACACCTTC.

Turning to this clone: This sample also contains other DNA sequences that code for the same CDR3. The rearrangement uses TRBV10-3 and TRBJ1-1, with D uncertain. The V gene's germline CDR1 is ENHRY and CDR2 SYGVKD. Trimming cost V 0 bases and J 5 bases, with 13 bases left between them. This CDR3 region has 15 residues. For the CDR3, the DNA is TGTGCCATCAGTGAGTCTCGGGGTAGCGGGACTGAAGCTTTCTTT. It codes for CAISESRGSGTEAFF.

CDR3 DNA: TGTGCCAGCATTCTAGGGGATGTTAGCAATCAGCCCCAGCATTTT. It translates to CASILGDVSNQPQHF. The chain employs TRBV6-1 and TRBJ1-5; D may be TRBD1 (5 bases). The germline gives CDR1 MNHNS, CDR2 SASEGT. This CDR3 is built from 15 residues. Trimming shortened V by 7 bases and J by 0 bases, and 13 bases separated the two germline ends.

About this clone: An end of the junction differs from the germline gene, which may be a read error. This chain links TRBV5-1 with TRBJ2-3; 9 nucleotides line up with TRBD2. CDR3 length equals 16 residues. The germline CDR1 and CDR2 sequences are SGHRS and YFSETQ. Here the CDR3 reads CASSLEAGGRTNTQYF. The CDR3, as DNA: TGCGCCAGCAGCTTGGAGGCGGGGGGGCGCACAAATACGCAGTATTTT.

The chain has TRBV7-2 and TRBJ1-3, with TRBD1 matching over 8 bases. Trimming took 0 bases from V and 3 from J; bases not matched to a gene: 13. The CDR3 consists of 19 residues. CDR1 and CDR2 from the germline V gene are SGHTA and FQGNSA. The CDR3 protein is CASSLAPGQVVGDGNTIYF. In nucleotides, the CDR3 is TGTGCCAGCAGCTTAGCGCCGGGACAGGTAGTTGGGGATGGAAACACCATATATTTT. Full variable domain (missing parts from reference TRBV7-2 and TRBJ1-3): GAGVSQSPSNKVTEKGKDVELRCDPISGHTALYWYRQSLGQGLEFLIYFQGNSAPDKSGLPSDRFSAERTGGSVSTLTIQRTQQEDSAVYLCASSLAPGQVVGDGNTIYFGEGSWLTVV.

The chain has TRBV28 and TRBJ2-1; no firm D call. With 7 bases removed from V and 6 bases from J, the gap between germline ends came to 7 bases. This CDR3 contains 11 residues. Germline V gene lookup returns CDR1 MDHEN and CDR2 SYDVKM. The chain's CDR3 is CASTSSNEQFF. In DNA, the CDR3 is TGTGCCAGCACGAGTTCCAATGAGCAGTTCTTC. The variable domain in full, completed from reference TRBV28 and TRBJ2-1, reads DVKVTQSSRYLVKRTGEKVFLECVQDMDHENMFWYRQDPGLGLRLIYFSYDVKMKEKGDIPEGYSVSREKKERFSLILESASTNQTSMYLCASTSSNEQFFGPGTRLTVL.

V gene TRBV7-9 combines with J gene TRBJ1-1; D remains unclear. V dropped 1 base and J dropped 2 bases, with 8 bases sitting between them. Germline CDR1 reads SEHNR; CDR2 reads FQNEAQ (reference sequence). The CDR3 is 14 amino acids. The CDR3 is CASSLGYRNTEAFF. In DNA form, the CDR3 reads TGTGCCAGCAGCTTAGGGTACAGAAACACTGAAGCTTTCTTT.

DNA of the CDR3: TGTGCCAGCAGGGGGACTAGCGGGGGCAACACCGGGGAGCTGTTTTTT. Protein: CASRGTSGGNTGELFF. V usage is TRBV6-4 and J usage is TRBJ2-2; 14 nucleotides line up with TRBD2. CDR1 is MRHNA, CDR2 SNTAGT, per germline. V dropped 6 bases and J dropped 2; count of bases not matched to a gene: 2. The CDR3 consists of 16 residues.

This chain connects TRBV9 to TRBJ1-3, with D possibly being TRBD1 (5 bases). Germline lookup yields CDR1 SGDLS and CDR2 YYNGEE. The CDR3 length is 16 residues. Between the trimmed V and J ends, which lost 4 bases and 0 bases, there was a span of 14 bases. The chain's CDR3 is CASSPSGAYSGNTIYF. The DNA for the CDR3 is TGTGCCAGCAGCCCTAGTGGGGCCTACTCTGGAAACACCATATATTTT.

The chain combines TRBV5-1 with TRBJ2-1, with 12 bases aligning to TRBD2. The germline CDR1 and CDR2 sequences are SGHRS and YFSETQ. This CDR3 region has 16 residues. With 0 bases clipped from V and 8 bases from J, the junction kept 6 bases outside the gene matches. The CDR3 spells CASSLALTSGGYEQFF. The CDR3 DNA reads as TGCGCCAGCAGCTTGGCCCTGACTAGCGGGGGCTATGAGCAGTTCTTC.

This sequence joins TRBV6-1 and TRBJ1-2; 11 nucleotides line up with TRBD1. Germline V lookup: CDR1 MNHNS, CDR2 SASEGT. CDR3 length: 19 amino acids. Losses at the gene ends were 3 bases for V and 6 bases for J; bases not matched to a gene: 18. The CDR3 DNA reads TGTGCCAGCAGTGATGTCGGGGTTGTGGCTGGACAGGGGGCGGATGGCTACACCTTC. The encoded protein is CASSDVGVVAGQGADGYTF.

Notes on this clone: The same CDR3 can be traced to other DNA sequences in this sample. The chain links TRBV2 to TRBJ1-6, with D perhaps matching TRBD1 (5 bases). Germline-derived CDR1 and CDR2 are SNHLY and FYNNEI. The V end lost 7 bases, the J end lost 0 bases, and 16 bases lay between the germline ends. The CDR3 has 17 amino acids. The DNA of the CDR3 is TGTGCCAGCAAGTATACTTCCAGGGCCTCCTATAATTCACCCCTCCACTTT. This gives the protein CASKYTSRASYNSPLHF.

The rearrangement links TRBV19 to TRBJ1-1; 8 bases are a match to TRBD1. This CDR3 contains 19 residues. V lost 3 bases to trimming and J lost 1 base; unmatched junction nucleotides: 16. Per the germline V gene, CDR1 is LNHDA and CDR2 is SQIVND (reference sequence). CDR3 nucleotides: TGTGCCAGTAGTATCCTCGGACAGGGTCATAGGTCGGGGAACACTGAAGCTTTCTTT. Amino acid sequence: CASSILGQGHRSGNTEAFF. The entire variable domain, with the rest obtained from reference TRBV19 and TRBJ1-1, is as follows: DGGITQSPKYLFRKEGQNVTLSCEQNLNHDAMYWYRQDPGQGLRLIYYSQIVNDFQKGDIAEGYSVSREKKESFPLTVTSAQKNPTAFYLCASSILGQGHRSGNTEAFFGQGTRLTVV.

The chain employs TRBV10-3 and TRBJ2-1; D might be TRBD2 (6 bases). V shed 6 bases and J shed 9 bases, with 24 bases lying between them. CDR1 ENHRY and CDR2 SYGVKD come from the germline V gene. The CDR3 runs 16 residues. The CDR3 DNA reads TGTGCCATCAGCCAGCCGACTAGAAAGTCTACTGTTGAGCAGTTCTTC. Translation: CAISQPTRKSTVEQFF.

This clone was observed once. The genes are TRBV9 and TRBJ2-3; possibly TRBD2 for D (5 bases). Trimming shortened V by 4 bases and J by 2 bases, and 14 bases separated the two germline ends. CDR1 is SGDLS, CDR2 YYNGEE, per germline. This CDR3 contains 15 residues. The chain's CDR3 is CASSPFAGDTDTQYF. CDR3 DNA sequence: TGTGCCAGCAGCCCCTTCGCCGGGGACACAGATACGCAGTATTTT.

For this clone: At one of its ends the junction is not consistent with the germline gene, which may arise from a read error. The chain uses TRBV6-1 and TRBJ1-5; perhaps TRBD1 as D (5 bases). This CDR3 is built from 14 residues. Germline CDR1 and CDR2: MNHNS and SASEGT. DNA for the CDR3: TGTGCCAGTGCAGGGTTGTCTTTAGGCCAGCCCCGGCATTTT. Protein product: CASAGLSLGQPRHF.

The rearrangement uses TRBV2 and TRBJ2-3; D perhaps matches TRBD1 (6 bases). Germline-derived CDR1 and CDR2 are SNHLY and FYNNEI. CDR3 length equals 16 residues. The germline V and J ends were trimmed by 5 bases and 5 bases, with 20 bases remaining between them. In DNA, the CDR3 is TGTGCCAGCAGTACCTGGGGGCCCGCTTCTGGAGATACGCAGTATTTT. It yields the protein CASSTWGPASGDTQYF. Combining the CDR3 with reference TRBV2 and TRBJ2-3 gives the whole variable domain EPEVTQTPSHQVTQMGQEVILRCVPISNHLYFYWYRQILGQKVEFLVSFYNNEISEKSEIFDDQFSVERPDGSNFTLKIRSTKLEDSAMYFCASSTWGPASGDTQYFGPGTRLTVL.

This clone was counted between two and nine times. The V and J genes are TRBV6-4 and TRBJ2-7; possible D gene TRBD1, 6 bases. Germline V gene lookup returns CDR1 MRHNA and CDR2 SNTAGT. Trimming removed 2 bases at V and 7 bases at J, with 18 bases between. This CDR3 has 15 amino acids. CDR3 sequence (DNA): TGTGCCAGCAGTGACCCCCAGGGGATCCCTTTTGAGCAGTACTTC. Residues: CASSDPQGIPFEQYF.

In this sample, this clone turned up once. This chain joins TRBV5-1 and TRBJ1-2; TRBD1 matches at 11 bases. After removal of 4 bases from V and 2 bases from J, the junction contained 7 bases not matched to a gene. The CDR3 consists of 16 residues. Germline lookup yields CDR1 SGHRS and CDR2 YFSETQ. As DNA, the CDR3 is TGCGCCAGCAGCCAATGGGGACAGGGGGTAAACTATGGCTACACCTTC. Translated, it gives CASSQWGQGVNYGYTF. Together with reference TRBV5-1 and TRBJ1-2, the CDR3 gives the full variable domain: KAGVTQTPRYLIKTRGQQVTLSCSPISGHRSVSWYQQTPGQGLQFLFEYFSETQRNKGNFPGRFSGRQFSNSRSEMNVSTLELGDSALYLCASSQWGQGVNYGYTFGSGTRLTVV.

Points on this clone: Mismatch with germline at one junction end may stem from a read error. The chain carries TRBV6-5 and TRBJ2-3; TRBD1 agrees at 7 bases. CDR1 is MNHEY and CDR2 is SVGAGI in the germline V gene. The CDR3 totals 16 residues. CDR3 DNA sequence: TGTGCCAGCAGTTCCTTGACAGGGATTACGGCAGAGACGCAGTATTTT. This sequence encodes CASSSLTGITAETQYF.

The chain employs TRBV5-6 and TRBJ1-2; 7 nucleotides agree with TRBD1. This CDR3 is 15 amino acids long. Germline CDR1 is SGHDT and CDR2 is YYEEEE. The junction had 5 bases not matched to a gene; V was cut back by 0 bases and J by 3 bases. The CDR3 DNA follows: TGTGCCAGCAGCTTGGTAGGCAGGGGGGACTATGGCTACACCTTC. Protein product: CASSLVGRGDYGYTF.

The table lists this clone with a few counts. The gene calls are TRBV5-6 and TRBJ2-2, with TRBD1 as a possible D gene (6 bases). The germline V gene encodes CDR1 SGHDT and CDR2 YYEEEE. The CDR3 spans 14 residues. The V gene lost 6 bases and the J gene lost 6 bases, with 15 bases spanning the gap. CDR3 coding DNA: TGTGCCAGCAACCTACAGGGTTACCCCGGGGAGCTGTTTTTT. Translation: CASNLQGYPGELFF. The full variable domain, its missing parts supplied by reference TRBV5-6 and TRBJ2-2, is DAGVTQSPTHLIKTRGQQVTLRCSPKSGHDTVSWYQQALGQGPQFIFQYYEEEERQRGNFPDRFSGHQFPNYSSELNVNALLLGDSALYLCASNLQGYPGELFFGEGSRLTVL.

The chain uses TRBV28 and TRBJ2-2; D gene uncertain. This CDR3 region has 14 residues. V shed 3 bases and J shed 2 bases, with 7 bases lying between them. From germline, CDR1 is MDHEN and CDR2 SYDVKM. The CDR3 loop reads CASSLEPNTGELFF. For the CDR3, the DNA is TGTGCCAGCAGTTTGGAGCCAAACACCGGGGAGCTGTTTTTT. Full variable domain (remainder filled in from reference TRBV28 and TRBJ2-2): DVKVTQSSRYLVKRTGEKVFLECVQDMDHENMFWYRQDPGLGLRLIYFSYDVKMKEKGDIPEGYSVSREKKERFSLILESASTNQTSMYLCASSLEPNTGELFFGEGSRLTVL.